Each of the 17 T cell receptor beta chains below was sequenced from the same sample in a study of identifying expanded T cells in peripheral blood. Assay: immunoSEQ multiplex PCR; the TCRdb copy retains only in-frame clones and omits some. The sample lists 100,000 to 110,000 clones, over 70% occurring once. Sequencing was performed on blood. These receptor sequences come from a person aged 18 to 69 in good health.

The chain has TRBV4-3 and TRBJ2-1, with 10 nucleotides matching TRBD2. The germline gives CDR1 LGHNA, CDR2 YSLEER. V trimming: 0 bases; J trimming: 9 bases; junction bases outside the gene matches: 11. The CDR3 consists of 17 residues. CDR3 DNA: TGCGCCAGCAGCCAAGACAGTGGAGCGGGAGGGCATCGTGAGCAGTTCTTC. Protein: CASSQDSGAGGHREQFF.

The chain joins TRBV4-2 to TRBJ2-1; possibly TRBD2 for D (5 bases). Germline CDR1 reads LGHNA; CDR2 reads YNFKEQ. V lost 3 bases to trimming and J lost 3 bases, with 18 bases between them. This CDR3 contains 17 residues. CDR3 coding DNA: TGTGCCAGCAGCCACATCCGAACTTCGGCGGGCTACAATGAGCAGTTCTTC. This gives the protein CASSHIRTSAGYNEQFF.

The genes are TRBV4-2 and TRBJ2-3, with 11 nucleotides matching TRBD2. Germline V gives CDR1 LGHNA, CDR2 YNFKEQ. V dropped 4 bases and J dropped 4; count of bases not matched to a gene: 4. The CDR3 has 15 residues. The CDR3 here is CASSRLAGGADTQYF. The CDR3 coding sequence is TGTGCCAGCAGCCGCCTAGCGGGAGGCGCAGATACGCAGTATTTT.

The CDR3 nucleotides read TGTGCCTGGGGGAGGGGGAGCACAGATACGCAGTATTTT. Protein product: CAWGRGSTDTQYF. The chain combines TRBV30 with TRBJ2-3; perhaps TRBD2 as D (7 bases). V shed 5 bases and J shed 0 bases, with 9 bases lying between them. The CDR3 has 13 residues. Germline V lookup: CDR1 GTSNPN, CDR2 SVGIG (reference sequence).

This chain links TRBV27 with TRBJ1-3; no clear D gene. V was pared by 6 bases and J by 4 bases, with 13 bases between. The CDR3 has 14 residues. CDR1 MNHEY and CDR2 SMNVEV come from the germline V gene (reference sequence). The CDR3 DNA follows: TGTGCCAGCAGCTACAGTGCCGGGGGAAACACCATATATTTT. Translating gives CASSYSAGGNTIYF.

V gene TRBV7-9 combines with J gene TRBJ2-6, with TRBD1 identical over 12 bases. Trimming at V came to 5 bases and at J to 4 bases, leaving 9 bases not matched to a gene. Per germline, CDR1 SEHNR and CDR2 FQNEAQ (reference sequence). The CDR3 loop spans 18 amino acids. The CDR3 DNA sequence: TGTGCCAGCAGCCAGGGACAGGGGGCTACCTCCGGGGCCAACGTCCTGACTTTC. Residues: CASSQGQGATSGANVLTF.

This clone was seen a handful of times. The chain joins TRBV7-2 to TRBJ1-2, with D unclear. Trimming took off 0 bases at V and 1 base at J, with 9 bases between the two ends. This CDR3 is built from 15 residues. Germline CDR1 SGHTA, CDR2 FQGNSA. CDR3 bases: TGTGCCAGCAGCTTAGCGGCGATTTTTAACTATGGCTACACCTTC. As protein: CASSLAAIFNYGYTF.

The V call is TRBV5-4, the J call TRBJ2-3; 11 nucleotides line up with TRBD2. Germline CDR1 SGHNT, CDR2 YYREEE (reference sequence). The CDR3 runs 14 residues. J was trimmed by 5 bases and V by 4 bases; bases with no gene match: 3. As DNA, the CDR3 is TGTGCCAGCAGCGAAGGACTAGCGGGAGATACGCAGTATTTT. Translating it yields CASSEGLAGDTQYF.

The CDR3 sequence is CASSPRPGTGFDGYTF. Written as DNA, the CDR3 is TGTGCCAGCAGCCCCCGTCCCGGGACAGGGTTCGATGGCTACACCTTC. This chain links TRBV9 with TRBJ1-2, with 9 bases identical to TRBD1. The CDR3 consists of 16 residues. Germline CDR1 SGDLS, CDR2 YYNGEE. Trimming at V came to 4 bases and at J to 6 bases, leaving 13 bases not matched to a gene.

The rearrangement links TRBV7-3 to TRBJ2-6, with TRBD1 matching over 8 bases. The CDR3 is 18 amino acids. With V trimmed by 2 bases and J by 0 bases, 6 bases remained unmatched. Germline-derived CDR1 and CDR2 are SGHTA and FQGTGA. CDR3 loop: CASSLAGGRSSGANVLTF. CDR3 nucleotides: TGTGCCAGCAGCTTAGCAGGGGGCCGTAGCTCTGGGGCCAACGTCCTGACTTTC.

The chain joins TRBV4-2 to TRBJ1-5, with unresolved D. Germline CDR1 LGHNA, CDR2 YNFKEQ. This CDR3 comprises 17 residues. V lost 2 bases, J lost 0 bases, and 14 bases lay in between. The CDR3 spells CASSQPLFTGSNQPQHF. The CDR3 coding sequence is TGTGCCAGCAGCCAACCCCTTTTCACGGGTAGCAATCAGCCCCAGCATTTT.

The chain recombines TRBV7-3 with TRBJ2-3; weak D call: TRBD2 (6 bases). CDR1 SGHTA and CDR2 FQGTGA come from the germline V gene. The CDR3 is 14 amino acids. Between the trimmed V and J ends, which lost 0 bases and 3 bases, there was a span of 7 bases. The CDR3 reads CASSLTSGTDTQYF. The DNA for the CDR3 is TGTGCCAGCAGCTTAACCAGCGGGACAGATACGCAGTATTTT.

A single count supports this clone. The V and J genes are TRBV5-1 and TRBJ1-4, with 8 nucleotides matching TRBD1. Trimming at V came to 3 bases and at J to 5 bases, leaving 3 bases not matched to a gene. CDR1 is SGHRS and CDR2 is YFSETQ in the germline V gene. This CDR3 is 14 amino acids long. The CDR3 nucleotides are TGCGCCAGCAGCTCGAGGACAGGGAATGAAAAACTGTTTTTT. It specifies CASSSRTGNEKLFF.

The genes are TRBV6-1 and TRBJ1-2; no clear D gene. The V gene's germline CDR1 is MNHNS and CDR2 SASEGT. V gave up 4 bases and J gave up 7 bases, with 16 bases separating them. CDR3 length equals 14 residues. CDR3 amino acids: CASSGRQAVIGYTF. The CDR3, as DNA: TGTGCCAGCAGTGGCCGTCAGGCGGTCATTGGCTACACCTTC.

For the CDR3, the DNA is TGTGCCAGCAGCTTAGATGGGGGGGCAGGAGAGCAGTACTTC. Its translation: CASSLDGGAGEQYF. The chain recombines TRBV11-2 with TRBJ2-7; perhaps TRBD2 as D (7 bases). V shed 0 bases and J shed 7 bases, with 13 bases lying between them. Germline CDR1 is SGHAT and CDR2 is FQNNGV. This CDR3 comprises 14 residues.

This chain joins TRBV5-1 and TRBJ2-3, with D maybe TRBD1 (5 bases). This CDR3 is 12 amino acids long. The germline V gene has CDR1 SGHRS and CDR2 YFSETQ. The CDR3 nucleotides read TGCGCAGACAGTACTAGCACAGATACGCAGTATTTT. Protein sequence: CADSTSTDTQYF.

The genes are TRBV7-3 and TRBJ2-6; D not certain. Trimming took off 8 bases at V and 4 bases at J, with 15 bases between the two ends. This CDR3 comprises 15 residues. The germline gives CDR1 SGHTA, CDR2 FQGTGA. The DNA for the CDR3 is TGTGCCAGCGGTTTTGTGTCCTCGGGGGCCAACGTCCTGACTTTC. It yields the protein CASGFVSSGANVLTF.